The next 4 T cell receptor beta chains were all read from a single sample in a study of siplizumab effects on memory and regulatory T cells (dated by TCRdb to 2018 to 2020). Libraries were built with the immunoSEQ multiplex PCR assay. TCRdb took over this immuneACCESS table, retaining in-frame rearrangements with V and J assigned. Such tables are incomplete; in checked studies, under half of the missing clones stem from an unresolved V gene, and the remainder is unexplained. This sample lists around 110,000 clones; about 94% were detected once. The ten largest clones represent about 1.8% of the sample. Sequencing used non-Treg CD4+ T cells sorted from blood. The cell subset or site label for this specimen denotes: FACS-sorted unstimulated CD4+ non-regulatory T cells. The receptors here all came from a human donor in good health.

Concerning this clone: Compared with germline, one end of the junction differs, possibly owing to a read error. CDR3 amino acids: CASSEYFGTGLPHF. The CDR3 DNA reads TGTGCCAGCAGTGAATATTTTGGGACAGGCCTCCCGCACTTC. The V gene is TRBV25-1, the J gene TRBJ2-7, with TRBD1 matching 8 bases. CDR3 length: 14 amino acids. Germline values: CDR1 MGHDK, CDR2 SYGVNS.

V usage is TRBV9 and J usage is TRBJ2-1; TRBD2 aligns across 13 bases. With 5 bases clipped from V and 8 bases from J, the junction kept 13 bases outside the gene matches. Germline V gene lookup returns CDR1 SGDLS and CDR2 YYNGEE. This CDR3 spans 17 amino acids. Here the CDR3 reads CASSLSPTSGRLDEQFF. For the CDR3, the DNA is TGTGCCAGCAGTCTATCCCCGACTAGCGGGAGGTTGGATGAGCAGTTCTTC.

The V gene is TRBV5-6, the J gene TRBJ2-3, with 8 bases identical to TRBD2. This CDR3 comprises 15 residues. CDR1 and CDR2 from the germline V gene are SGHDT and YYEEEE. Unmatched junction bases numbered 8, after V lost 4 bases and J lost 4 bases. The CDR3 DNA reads TGTGCCAGCAGCATCAGCGGGAGTTCGGCAGATACGCAGTATTTT. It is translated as CASSISGSSADTQYF.

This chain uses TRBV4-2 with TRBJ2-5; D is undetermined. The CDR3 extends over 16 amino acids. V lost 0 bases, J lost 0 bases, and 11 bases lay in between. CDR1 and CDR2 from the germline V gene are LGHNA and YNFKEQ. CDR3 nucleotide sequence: TGTGCCAGCAGCCAAGATTCGGCAGCTCACCAAGAGACCCAGTACTTC. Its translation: CASSQDSAAHQETQYF.